This TCR beta chain was captured by sequencing in a study of blood T cell dynamics during melanoma immunotherapy. Study-wide context: Standard first-line treatment here was pembrolizumab or nivolumab plus ipilimumab in metastatic melanoma.

Sequencing used immunoSEQ multiplex PCR; TCRdb keeps in-frame clones, though not all of them. The repertoire has about 15,000 clones, 87% of them found once; the top ten carry roughly 8%. The time point here: week 3, after first cycle of checkpoint inhibitor. Trimming at V came to 11 bases and at J to 6 bases, leaving 8 bases not matched to a gene. CDR3 length: 14 amino acids. Germline V gives CDR1 SNHLY, CDR2 FYNNEI. The clonotype was recovered from a human donor with melanoma. Sequencing used blood, obtained from a patient treated with checkpoint blockade. V is TRBV2 and J is TRBJ2-1, with TRBD1 matching 12 bases. CDR3 in amino acids: CASRSGQGANEQFF. As DNA, the CDR3 is TGTGCCTCACGGTCGGGACAGGGGGCCAATGAGCAGTTCTTC.